This T cell receptor (beta chain) appears in the sequencing data of a study of human T cells and chemical hapten exposure. Study-level background: The patients, most of them female, presented with alopecia areata, totalis or universalis. The study traced per-sample TCR yield variation mainly to small differences in pooled library volumes.

The V gene's germline CDR1 is SGHKS and CDR2 YYEKEE (reference sequence). Between the trimmed V and J ends, which lost 9 bases and 0 bases, there was a span of 19 bases. The CDR3 is 15 amino acids. This clonotype was counted only a few times. Original processing methods: Sample TCR totals centred on a median of about 92,000, ranging 23,224 to 690,600. TCRdb fed the RACE reads into MiXCR, producing one record per CDR3 protein. These V and J calls rely on TCRdb rather than the paper's analysis. The sample has 120,000 or so distinct CDR3 sequences; roughly 13% are singletons. Indicated time point: pre-sensitization, week 0. Documented treatment: therapeutic diphenylcyclopropenone sensitization with weekly scalp DPC. Unfractionated whole blood yielded total RNA.

The chain uses TRBV5-5 and TRBJ2-7; TRBD1 or TRBD2 may be the D gene (5 bases each). The material sequenced was whole blood, taken in connection with sensitization to the hapten diphenylcyclopropenone (DPC). This clonotype was sampled from a woman aged 18-29 years with alopecia areata. Some clones in this sample may be carry-over from other donors' samples. CDR3 nucleotides: TGTGCCACCGGAAGGGACCTCAGGAGCTCCTACGAGCAGTACTTC. Translating gives CATGRDLRSSYEQYF.